The T cell receptor (beta chain) described here comes from a study of blood T cell repertoires in COVID-19. About the research overall: The United States, Italy and Spain were the sources of the acute and convalescent COVID-19 samples. T cells, B-cell-depleted T cells, or PBMCs supplied cDNA or gDNA.

Trimming removed 3 bases from V and 1 base from J; junction bases left unmatched: 9. The germline gives CDR1 MNHEY, CDR2 SMNVEV (reference sequence). CDR3 length: 17 residues. Authors' methods: From reference gene primer amplification, estimates of nucleated cell counts were derived. Assay: immunoSEQ multiplex PCR; the TCRdb copy retains only in-frame clones and omits some. V, J and clone size derive from that table, while D and trimming were established from the DNA sequence. The sample holds about 170,000 clones, 87% seen once. The sample comprised peripheral blood. The V and J genes are TRBV27 and TRBJ2-3; 8 bases are shared with TRBD1. This sequence originates from a man aged 18 to 29 with active or convalescent COVID-19. The CDR3, as DNA: TGTGCCAGCAGTTTGCCGCAGGGGGCGTTTGGCACAGATACGCAGTATTTT. It encodes CASSLPQGAFGTDTQYF.